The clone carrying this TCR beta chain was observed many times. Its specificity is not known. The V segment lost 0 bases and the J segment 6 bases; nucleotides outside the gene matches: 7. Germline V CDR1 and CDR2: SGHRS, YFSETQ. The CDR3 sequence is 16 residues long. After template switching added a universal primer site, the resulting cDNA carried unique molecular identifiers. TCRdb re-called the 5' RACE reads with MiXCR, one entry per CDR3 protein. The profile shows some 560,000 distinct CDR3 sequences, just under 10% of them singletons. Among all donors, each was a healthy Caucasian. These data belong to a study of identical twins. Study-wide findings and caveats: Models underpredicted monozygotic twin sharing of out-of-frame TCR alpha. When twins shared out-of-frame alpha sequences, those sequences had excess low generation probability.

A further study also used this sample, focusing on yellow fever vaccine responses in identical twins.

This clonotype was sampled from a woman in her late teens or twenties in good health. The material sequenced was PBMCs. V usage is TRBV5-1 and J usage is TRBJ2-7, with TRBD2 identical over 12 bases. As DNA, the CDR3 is TGCGCCAGCAGCTTGGAGGCTAGCGGGGGGGCCTTCGAGCAGTACTTC. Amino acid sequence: CASSLEASGGAFEQYF.